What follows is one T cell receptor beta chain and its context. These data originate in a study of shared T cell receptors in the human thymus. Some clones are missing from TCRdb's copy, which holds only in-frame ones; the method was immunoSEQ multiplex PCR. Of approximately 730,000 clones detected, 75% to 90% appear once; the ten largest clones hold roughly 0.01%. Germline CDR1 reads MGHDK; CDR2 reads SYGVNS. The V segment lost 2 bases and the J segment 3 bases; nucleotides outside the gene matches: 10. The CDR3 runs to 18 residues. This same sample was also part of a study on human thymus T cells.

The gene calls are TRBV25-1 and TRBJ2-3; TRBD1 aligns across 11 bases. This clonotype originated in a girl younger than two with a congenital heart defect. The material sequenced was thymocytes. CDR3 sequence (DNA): TGTGCCAGCAGTGAAACCCCCCGGACAGGGGGCTTGACAGATACGCAGTATTTT. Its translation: CASSETPRTGGLTDTQYF.